This T cell receptor (beta chain) was obtained from a study of identifying expanded T cells in peripheral blood. Study results and caveats: Differentially abundant clones: around 1.2 between replicates, 16.4 at approximately 13 days, 18 to 20 at four.

The CDR3 has 15 amino acids. The V gene's germline CDR1 is SGHVS and CDR2 FNYEAQ. V was cut by 3 bases and J by 5 bases, with 17 bases left in between. About this clone: Its antigen is currently unknown.

Clones were sequenced by immunoSEQ multiplex PCR, and TCRdb holds only the in-frame ones, with some missing. The profile shows roughly 92,000 clones, approximately 90% of them singletons. This clonotype was sampled from a person aged 18 to 75 in good health. This chain joins TRBV7-6 and TRBJ2-7, with D perhaps TRBD1 or TRBD2 (6 bases each). Sequenced: blood. The CDR3 loop reads CASSFEGGARHEQYF. CDR3 DNA: TGTGCCAGCAGCTTCGAGGGGGGCGCGAGGCACGAGCAGTACTTC.